The 31 T cell receptor beta chains below all came from one sample that was sequenced in a study. MiXCR was run by TCRdb on the RT-PCR reads, yielding one entry per CDR3 protein. The sample contains about 700,000 distinct CDR3 sequences, approximately 15% of which appear only once. Material: memory CD4+ T cells from blood. All receptors come from a female donor in good health, serving as a healthy control.

This clonotype has a count of ten or more. This chain joins TRBV6-4 and TRBJ1-5; perhaps TRBD1 as D (5 bases). The CDR3 is 13 amino acids. Looked up from germline, CDR1 is MRHNA and CDR2 is SNTAGT. The germline V and J ends were trimmed by 5 bases and 4 bases, with 9 bases remaining between them. In nucleotides, the CDR3 is TGTGCCAGCAGTCAGGGATGGAATCAGCCCCAGCATTTT. This gives the protein CASSQGWNQPQHF.

This clonotype occurred a few times. The chain couples TRBV12-3 or TRBV12-4 to TRBJ2-3; D gene uncertain. The CDR3 contains 15 residues. V was shortened by 3 bases and J by 0 bases, with 10 bases between the two germline ends. This chain's CDR3 is CASSLGMVSTDTQYF. The CDR3 nucleotides read TGTGCCAGCAGTTTGGGGATGGTGAGCACAGATACGCAGTATTTT.

This clonotype was recorded at least ten times. The V gene is TRBV20-1, the J gene TRBJ2-3, with a tentative D call TRBD2 (6 bases). V shed 4 bases and J shed 6 bases, with 14 bases lying between them. Germline V gene sequence: CDR1 DFQATT, CDR2 SNEGSKA (reference sequence). There are 13 residues in the CDR3. In DNA form, the CDR3 reads TGCAGTGCTACCCCAGGGAGGTTGGATACGCAGTATTTT. This codes for CSATPGRLDTQYF.

The rearrangement joins TRBV20-1 to TRBJ2-7; D not certain. Germline loops: CDR1 DFQATT, CDR2 SNEGSKA (reference sequence). The V end lost 6 bases, the J end lost 3 bases, and 15 bases lay between the germline ends. This CDR3 comprises 13 residues. The CDR3 region is CSATERAVYEQYF. The CDR3 region has the DNA TGCAGTGCCACGGAAAGGGCGGTCTACGAGCAGTACTTC.

This clonotype is labeled as medium-sized. V is TRBV18 and J is TRBJ1-4; unclear D gene. CDR1 is KGHSH and CDR2 is LQKENI in the germline V gene. The germline V and J ends were trimmed by 3 bases and 7 bases, with 12 bases remaining between them. The CDR3 runs 14 residues. CDR3 loop: CASSPQPGGEKLFF. The CDR3 bases are TGTGCCAGCTCACCCCAGCCCGGCGGTGAAAAACTGTTTTTT.

The V and J genes are TRBV9 and TRBJ1-2; 7 bases map to TRBD1. V was pared by 0 bases and J by 4 bases, with 3 bases of the junction left unmatched. In germline, CDR1 is SGDLS, CDR2 YYNGEE. CDR3 length: 14 amino acids. The chain's CDR3 is CASSVGQGSYGYTF. CDR3 bases: TGTGCCAGCAGCGTAGGACAGGGTAGCTATGGCTACACCTTC.

This clonotype was detected ten times or more. The gene calls are TRBV7-2 and TRBJ1-1, with TRBD1 as a possible D gene (5 bases). Trimming pared 5 bases from V and 7 bases from J, leaving 20 bases between. The germline gives CDR1 SGHTA, CDR2 FQGNSA. The CDR3 length is 15 residues. The CDR3 here is CASSLEYQGSVEAFF. The CDR3 coding sequence is TGTGCCAGCAGCCTAGAATATCAGGGTTCCGTTGAAGCTTTCTTT.

In this sample, this clonotype turned up many times. The chain links TRBV6-5 to TRBJ2-3; D is ambiguous. The CDR3 sequence is 11 residues long. CDR1 and CDR2 from the germline V gene are MNHEY and SVGAGI. The V end lost 5 bases, the J end lost 6 bases, and 6 bases lay between the germline ends. In DNA form, the CDR3 reads TGTGCCAGCAGTACCTGGGATACGCAGTATTTT. Translation gives CASSTWDTQYF.

This sequence joins TRBV28 and TRBJ2-7; D remains unclear. V lost 5 bases and J lost 0, with 17 bases in between. The V gene's germline CDR1 is MDHEN and CDR2 SYDVKM. The CDR3 is 16 amino acids. DNA for the CDR3: TGTGCCAGCAGTCCCTCAGTAGCACTTAGCTCCTACGAGCAGTACTTC. It is translated as CASSPSVALSSYEQYF.

The rearrangement joins TRBV5-4 to TRBJ2-2; TRBD2 aligns across 7 bases. Unmatched junction bases numbered 9, after V lost 4 bases and J lost 6 bases. This CDR3 comprises 15 residues. Germline V gene lookup returns CDR1 SGHNT and CDR2 YYREEE (reference sequence). The CDR3 DNA follows: TGTGCCAGCAGCGAGCAGGTAGCGGGCCCCGGGGAGCTGTTTTTT. This encodes CASSEQVAGPGELFF.

V is TRBV18 and J is TRBJ1-2, with a possible D match to TRBD1 (6 bases). Germline CDR1 reads KGHSH; CDR2 reads LQKENI. Trimming removed 2 bases from V and 4 bases from J, with 11 bases in between. The CDR3 totals 14 residues. CDR3 loop: CASSPAGARYGYTF. The CDR3 DNA follows: TGTGCCAGCTCACCAGCGGGGGCGCGCTATGGCTACACCTTC.

The CDR3 DNA is TGTGCCAGCAGCTTAGCCAACAGCTGGACTGAAGCTTTCTTT. Its translation is CASSLANSWTEAFF. The V gene is TRBV7-9, the J gene TRBJ1-1; D unresolved. Trimming pared 0 bases from V and 5 bases from J, leaving 10 bases between. The CDR3 covers 14 residues. Germline values: CDR1 SEHNR, CDR2 FQNEAQ (reference sequence).

This clonotype was detected ten times or more. The chain has TRBV10-3 and TRBJ2-1, with TRBD1 matching over 7 bases. This CDR3 comprises 13 residues. Trimming took 7 bases from V and 15 from J; bases not matched to a gene: 15. CDR1 and CDR2 from the germline V gene are ENHRY and SYGVKD. The CDR3 nucleotides are TGTGCCATCACCGAACAGGACAGGCCTTGGGCGTTCTTC. Translation gives CAITEQDRPWAFF.

This chain joins TRBV7-2 and TRBJ2-5; 7 bases are shared with TRBD1. The CDR3 has 15 residues. J was trimmed by 1 base and V by 5 bases; bases with no gene match: 7. The germline CDR1 and CDR2 sequences are SGHTA and FQGNSA. The CDR3 loop is CASSVQQGTQETQYF. CDR3 nucleotide sequence: TGTGCCAGCAGCGTACAACAGGGGACCCAAGAGACCCAGTACTTC. The complete variable domain, with remaining parts taken from reference TRBV7-2 and TRBJ2-5, reads GAGVSQSPSNKVTEKGKDVELRCDPISGHTALYWYRQSLGQGLEFLIYFQGNSAPDKSGLPSDRFSAERTGGSVSTLTIQRTQQEDSAVYLCASSVQQGTQETQYFGPGTRLLVL.

This clonotype occurred many times. The chain carries TRBV5-8 and TRBJ2-3, with D perhaps TRBD1 (6 bases). Germline CDR1 SGHTS, CDR2 YDEGEE. The CDR3 sequence is 12 residues long. As DNA, the CDR3 is TGTGCGTCACAGGGCCCAAGGGATACGCAGTATTTT. This sequence encodes CASQGPRDTQYF.

The V and J genes are TRBV7-6 and TRBJ2-7; 10 bases map to TRBD2. The length of the CDR3 is 14 residues. Germline-derived CDR1 and CDR2 are SGHVS and FNYEAQ. J was trimmed by 7 bases and V by 3 bases; bases with no gene match: 6. CDR3 DNA sequence: TGTGCCAGCAGCTTGGGACTAGCGACTCGGGAGCAGTACTTC. Amino acid sequence: CASSLGLATREQYF.

This clonotype was counted many times. The chain carries TRBV4-2 and TRBJ2-1; TRBD2 agrees at 8 bases. Trimming cost V 3 bases and J 5 bases; bases outside gene matches: 6. Germline V lookup: CDR1 LGHNA, CDR2 YNFKEQ. The CDR3 is made up of 15 amino acids. The chain's CDR3 is CASSQSSGNHNEQFF. CDR3 nucleotides: TGTGCCAGCAGCCAGAGTAGCGGGAACCACAATGAGCAGTTCTTC.

This clonotype was found a few times. The chain recombines TRBV5-6 with TRBJ2-5; no definite D call. V lost 0 bases, J lost 1 base, and 7 bases lay in between. CDR3 length: 14 residues. Germline lookup yields CDR1 SGHDT and CDR2 YYEEEE. In DNA, the CDR3 is TGTGCCAGCAGCTTGGCTATAATCCAAGAGACCCAGTACTTC. Its protein product is CASSLAIIQETQYF. Drawing the rest from reference TRBV5-6 and TRBJ2-5, the complete variable domain is DAGVTQSPTHLIKTRGQQVTLRCSPKSGHDTVSWYQQALGQGPQFIFQYYEEEERQRGNFPDRFSGHQFPNYSSELNVNALLLGDSALYLCASSLAIIQETQYFGPGTRLLVL.

In its sample, this clonotype was seen a few times. This chain links TRBV4-3 with TRBJ2-1; TRBD2 matches at 14 bases. In germline, CDR1 is LGHNA, CDR2 YSLEER. V lost 4 bases and J lost 8; bases outside the gene matches: 10. This CDR3 is 17 amino acids long. The CDR3: CASSLRPTSGRAHEQFF. CDR3 in DNA: TGCGCCAGCAGCCTGCGCCCGACTAGCGGGAGGGCCCATGAGCAGTTCTTC.

The rearrangement links TRBV7-2 to TRBJ1-5, with TRBD1 matching over 9 bases. V dropped 3 bases and J dropped 6; count of bases not matched to a gene: 15. Germline CDR1 and CDR2: SGHTA and FQGNSA. The CDR3 has 18 residues. The CDR3 coding sequence is TGTGCCAGCAGCTTCGACGCCCATGACAGGGGGGCGGGTCAGCCCCAGCATTTT. Encoded protein: CASSFDAHDRGAGQPQHF.

This chain connects TRBV20-1 to TRBJ2-5, with unresolved D. The CDR3 is 14 amino acids. Trimming shortened V by 3 bases and J by 0 bases, and 11 bases separated the two germline ends. In germline, CDR1 is DFQATT, CDR2 SNEGSKA (reference sequence). CDR3 region: CSASVRGNQETQYF. As DNA, the CDR3 is TGCAGTGCTAGTGTCAGAGGTAACCAAGAGACCCAGTACTTC.

This chain joins TRBV7-2 and TRBJ1-2, with 10 positions matching TRBD1. Germline V gene lookup returns CDR1 SGHTA and CDR2 FQGNSA. The CDR3 is made up of 15 amino acids. The V gene end was trimmed by 4 bases and the J gene end by 8 bases; junction bases not matched to a gene: 10. For the CDR3, the DNA is TGTGCCAGCAGCTCAAAGACAGGGGGCCCAGGGGGCTACACCTTC. As protein: CASSSKTGGPGGYTF.

The chain is built from TRBV12-3 or TRBV12-4 and TRBJ2-1; D possibly corresponds to TRBD1 (6 bases). Trimming took off 2 bases at V and 6 bases at J, with 14 bases between the two ends. The CDR3 is made up of 15 amino acids. The CDR3 is CASSLKSGAGNEQFF. CDR3 DNA: TGTGCCAGCAGTTTAAAGTCAGGGGCTGGCAATGAGCAGTTCTTC.

This chain uses TRBV7-2 with TRBJ1-4, with 11 bases matching TRBD1. The V and J ends lost 3 bases and 7 bases, in that order; junction bases with no gene match: 4. Germline CDR1 SGHTA, CDR2 FQGNSA. The CDR3 totals 15 residues. The CDR3 here is CASSFGDRGGEKLFF. For the CDR3, the DNA is TGTGCCAGCAGCTTTGGGGACAGGGGGGGTGAAAAACTGTTTTTT.

This clonotype turned up a few times. The chain uses TRBV20-1 and TRBJ2-1; 8 bases map to TRBD2. The germline V gene encodes CDR1 DFQATT and CDR2 SNEGSKA (reference sequence). V trimming: 1 base; J trimming: 5 bases; junction bases outside the gene matches: 7. This CDR3 contains 15 residues. CDR3 region: CSARAASGSDNEQFF. In nucleotides, the CDR3 is TGCAGTGCTAGAGCGGCTAGCGGGTCCGACAATGAGCAGTTCTTC.

The table lists this clonotype with many counts. V usage is TRBV6-2 or TRBV6-3 and J usage is TRBJ2-5; 9 nucleotides match TRBD1. The CDR3 extends over 15 amino acids. With V trimmed by 6 bases and J by 5 bases, 10 bases remained unmatched. CDR1 MNHEY and CDR2 SVGEGT come from the germline V gene. The CDR3 protein is CASRPHGTGKETQYF. The CDR3 DNA follows: TGTGCCAGCAGACCCCACGGGACAGGGAAGGAGACCCAGTACTTC.

This clonotype appeared a few times. The chain employs TRBV7-2 and TRBJ2-1; 7 nucleotides line up with TRBD2. Germline values: CDR1 SGHTA, CDR2 FQGNSA. The V segment lost 1 base and the J segment 4 bases; nucleotides outside the gene matches: 7. The CDR3 has 16 residues. The CDR3 region has the DNA TGTGCCAGCAGCTTAGATAGCGGGCGGGGATACAATGAGCAGTTCTTC. Translation: CASSLDSGRGYNEQFF. Looking up the rest from reference TRBV7-2 and TRBJ2-1 gives the full variable domain: GAGVSQSPSNKVTEKGKDVELRCDPISGHTALYWYRQSLGQGLEFLIYFQGNSAPDKSGLPSDRFSAERTGGSVSTLTIQRTQQEDSAVYLCASSLDSGRGYNEQFFGPGTRLTVL.

The chain is built from TRBV5-6 and TRBJ1-1; D not resolved. The CDR3 spans 11 residues. Germline CDR1 reads SGHDT; CDR2 reads YYEEEE. V gave up 0 bases and J gave up 8 bases, with 5 bases separating them. CDR3 DNA sequence: TGTGCCAGCAGCTTGGCCAGAGAAGCTTTCTTT. Its translation is CASSLAREAFF.

This clonotype occurred a few times. The chain combines TRBV12-3 or TRBV12-4 with TRBJ2-5; TRBD2 aligns across 12 bases. This CDR3 has 17 amino acids. Losses at the gene ends were 6 bases for V and 2 bases for J; bases not matched to a gene: 10. CDR3 sequence reads: CASRWTSGARGQETQYF. CDR3 bases: TGTGCCAGCAGGTGGACTAGCGGGGCTAGGGGGCAAGAGACCCAGTACTTC.

V is TRBV6-6 and J is TRBJ2-4; D is undetermined. Trimming left V 5 bases short and J 3 bases short, with 8 bases between. Germline V gene data show CDR1 as MNHNY and CDR2 as SVGAGI (reference sequence). This CDR3 comprises 13 residues. CDR3 sequence (DNA): TGTGCCAGCAGTGTCACGGGCAAAAACATTCAGTACTTC. Translated, it gives CASSVTGKNIQYF.

This chain's CDR3 is CASSQAGQLGGTEAFF. The CDR3, as DNA: TGTGCCAGCAGCCAAGCTGGACAGCTTGGGGGCACTGAAGCTTTCTTT. This chain joins TRBV3-1 and TRBJ1-1; possibly TRBD1 for D (6 bases). V lost 1 base, J lost 4 bases, and 16 bases lay in between. There are 16 residues in the CDR3. Germline CDR1 reads LGHDT; CDR2 reads YNNKEL (reference sequence).